The 9 T cell receptor beta chains reported below all come from one sample, sequenced in a study of blood T cell repertoires in COVID-19. The method was immunoSEQ multiplex PCR; TCRdb's version includes in-frame clones alone and lacks a portion of them. The data contain 200,000 to 250,000 clones, roughly 90% of them singletons. Material for sequencing was PBMCs or T cells enriched from blood (not recorded which). All receptors come from a woman between 25 and 40 years old who had recovered from COVID-19.

The chain couples TRBV19 to TRBJ1-1; 9 nucleotides line up with TRBD1. Germline CDR1 is LNHDA and CDR2 is SQIVND (reference sequence). Trimming cost V 4 bases and J 1 base; bases outside gene matches: 4. The CDR3 is 15 residues long. The CDR3 region has the DNA TGTGCCAGTAGTACGGGACAGGGTACGAACACTGAAGCTTTCTTT. It codes for CASSTGQGTNTEAFF.

This clone was picked up one time. The chain uses TRBV9 and TRBJ2-2, with D unresolved. Trimming stripped 3 bases from V and 7 bases from J, with 16 bases between. The CDR3 runs to 15 residues. Germline lookup yields CDR1 SGDLS and CDR2 YYNGEE. Here the CDR3 reads CASSAEPLGSGELFF. Here the CDR3 DNA reads TGTGCCAGCAGCGCCGAGCCTCTGGGCAGCGGGGAGCTGTTTTTT.

The rearrangement links TRBV4-1 to TRBJ2-7; the match to TRBD1 covers 8 bases. V was clipped by 1 base and J by 4 bases; unmatched bases: 6. From germline, CDR1 is MGHRA and CDR2 YSYEKL. CDR3 size: 15 residues. DNA of the CDR3: TGCGCCAGCAGCCAAGTGTCGAGACAGGGGTACGAGCAGTACTTC. Its translation: CASSQVSRQGYEQYF.

This rearrangement joins TRBV4-2 to TRBJ1-6; no clear D gene. The germline V gene has CDR1 LGHNA and CDR2 YNFKEQ. This CDR3 contains 15 residues. The V end lost 0 bases, the J end lost 9 bases, and 12 bases lay between the germline ends. CDR3 DNA: TGTGCCAGCAGCCAAGAGACTGGAGGGAGTTCACCCCTCCACTTT. This gives the protein CASSQETGGSSPLHF.

The gene calls are TRBV7-9 and TRBJ2-7, with D possibly TRBD1 on 6 matching bases. The CDR3 runs 15 residues. Trimming removed 1 base from V and 1 base from J, with 11 bases in between. Germline V gene lookup returns CDR1 SEHNR and CDR2 FQNEAQ (reference sequence). The CDR3 DNA is TGTGCCAGCAGCTTAGGAGACAGGAGTTCCTACGAGCAGTACTTC. Encoded protein: CASSLGDRSSYEQYF.

V gene TRBV6-2 or TRBV6-3 combines with J gene TRBJ1-2; 8 nucleotides align to TRBD1. Germline V gene data show CDR1 as MNHEY and CDR2 as SVGEGT. The CDR3 spans 15 residues. V shed 6 bases and J 4 bases; nucleotides not matched to a gene: 10. The CDR3: CASSAGGGVPYGYTF. The CDR3 bases are TGTGCCAGCAGCGCAGGGGGCGGCGTACCCTATGGCTACACCTTC.

This chain joins TRBV7-2 and TRBJ2-2; no reliable D call. Trimming removed 7 bases from V and 1 base from J, with 13 bases in between. The CDR3 is 15 amino acids. Germline loops: CDR1 SGHTA, CDR2 FQGNSA. CDR3 residues: CASTPRRENTGELFF. The CDR3, as DNA: TGTGCCAGCACCCCGAGGCGAGAGAACACCGGGGAGCTGTTTTTT.

The chain employs TRBV4-2 and TRBJ1-4; 7 bases align to TRBD1. The CDR3 consists of 16 residues. After removal of 0 bases from V and 4 bases from J, the junction contained 5 bases not matched to a gene. Germline V CDR1 and CDR2: LGHNA, YNFKEQ. The DNA for the CDR3 is TGTGCCAGCAGCCAAGACCTCGGGGACAGTAATGAAAAACTGTTTTTT. Encoded protein: CASSQDLGDSNEKLFF.

There are a few counts of this clone. The chain uses TRBV12-3 or TRBV12-4 and TRBJ1-1; the D is unclear. V was cut by 7 bases and J by 4 bases, with 10 bases left in between. The CDR3 is 12 amino acids. CDR3 coding DNA: TGTGCCAGCACTGCCGAACTCACTGAAGCTTTCTTT. Protein product: CASTAELTEAFF.